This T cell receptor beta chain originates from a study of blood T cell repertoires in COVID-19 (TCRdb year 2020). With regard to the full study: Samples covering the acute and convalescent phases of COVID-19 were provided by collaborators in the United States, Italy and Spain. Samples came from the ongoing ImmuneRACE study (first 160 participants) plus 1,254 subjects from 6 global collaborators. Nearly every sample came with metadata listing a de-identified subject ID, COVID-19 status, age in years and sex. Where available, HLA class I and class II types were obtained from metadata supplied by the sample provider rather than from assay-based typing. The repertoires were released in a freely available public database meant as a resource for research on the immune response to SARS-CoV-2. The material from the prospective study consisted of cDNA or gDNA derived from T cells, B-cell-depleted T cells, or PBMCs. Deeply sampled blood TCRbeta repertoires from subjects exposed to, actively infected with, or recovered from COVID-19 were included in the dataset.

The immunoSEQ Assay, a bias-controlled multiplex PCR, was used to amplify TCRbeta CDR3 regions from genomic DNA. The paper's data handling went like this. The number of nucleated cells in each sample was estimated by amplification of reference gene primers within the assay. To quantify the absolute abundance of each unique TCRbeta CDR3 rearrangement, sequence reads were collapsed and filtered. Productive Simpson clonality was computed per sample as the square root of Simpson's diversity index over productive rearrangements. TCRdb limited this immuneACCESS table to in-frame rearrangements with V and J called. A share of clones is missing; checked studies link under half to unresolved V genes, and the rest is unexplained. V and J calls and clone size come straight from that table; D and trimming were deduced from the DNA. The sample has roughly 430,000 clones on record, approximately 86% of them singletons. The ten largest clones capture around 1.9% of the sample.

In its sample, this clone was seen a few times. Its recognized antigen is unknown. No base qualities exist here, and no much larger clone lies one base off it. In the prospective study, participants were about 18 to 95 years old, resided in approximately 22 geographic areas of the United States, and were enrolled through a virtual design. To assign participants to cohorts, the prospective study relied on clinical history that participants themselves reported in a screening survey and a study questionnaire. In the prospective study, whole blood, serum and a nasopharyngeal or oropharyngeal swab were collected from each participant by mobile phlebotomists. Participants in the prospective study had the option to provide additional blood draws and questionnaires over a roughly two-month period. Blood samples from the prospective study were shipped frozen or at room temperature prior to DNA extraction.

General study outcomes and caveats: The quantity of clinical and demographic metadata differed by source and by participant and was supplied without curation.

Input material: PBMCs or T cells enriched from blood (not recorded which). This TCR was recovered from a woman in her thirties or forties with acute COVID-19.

The base sequence is TGTGCCATCAGTGGGACAGGGGGTCAAGAGACCCAGTACTTC. It is translated as CAISGTGGQETQYF. Rearrangement joined TRBV10-3 to TRBJ2-5; TRBD1 fits 10 bases in the junction. Its CDR3 holds 14 amino acids, cysteine through phenylalanine. Solely the CDR3 DNA is kept, with 42 bases framed from the first base. Via the germline V gene, CDR1 is ENHRY and CDR2 SYGVKD. From V the trimming removes 4 bases and from J it removes 2 bases, while the gene matches leave 1 base of the junction unaccounted for.